This T cell receptor beta chain came from a study of T cell changes during pregnancy in multiple sclerosis. There are 13 residues in the CDR3. V was trimmed by 8 bases and J by 1 base, leaving 12 bases between them. Germline CDR1 and CDR2: MNHEY and SVGAGI. Data came from immunoSEQ multiplex PCR; TCRdb stores just in-frame clones and leaves some out. The repertoire holds fewer than 75,000 clones, with 85% to 95% as singletons. The material was peripheral blood, obtained after pregnancy. The chain carries TRBV6-5 and TRBJ2-7; tentative D call: TRBD1 (6 bases). The receptor comes from a female donor in good health, enrolled as a control in a pregnancy study. In nucleotides, the CDR3 is TGTGCCAGCTCCAGACAGGTATCCTACGAGCAGTACTTC. This gives the protein CASSRQVSYEQYF.